These T cell receptor beta chains were read from a single sample in a study of blood T cells in healthy people across ages. TCRdb itself ran the 5' RACE reads through MiXCR, one entry per CDR3 protein. The repertoire holds about 1.6 million distinct CDR3 sequences, with about 31% as singletons. Sequencing was done on a sample of blood. The origin of the receptors is a woman in her 30s in good health. CDR3s include the opening cysteine and the closing phenylalanine or tryptophan. Fields, in order: V gene, J gene, D gene, CDR3 protein. A D gene is named only where the DNA matches it firmly.

v_gene: TRBV7-9
j_gene: TRBJ2-7
d_gene: TRBD1
CDR3aa: CTSSGQGVSYEQYF

v_gene: TRBV6-5
j_gene: TRBJ2-7
d_gene: -
CDR3aa: CASSYTGYEQYF

v_gene: TRBV7-3
j_gene: TRBJ2-5
d_gene: -
CDR3aa: CASSLRGATQREGGETQYF

v_gene: TRBV4-1
j_gene: TRBJ1-1
d_gene: -
CDR3aa: CASSQDQGGARTESFF

v_gene: TRBV20-1
j_gene: TRBJ2-1
d_gene: TRBD2
CDR3aa: CSASIRLAGREDEQFF

v_gene: TRBV4-1
j_gene: TRBJ2-7
d_gene: -
CDR3aa: CASSQGQGVNEQYF

v_gene: TRBV20-1
j_gene: TRBJ2-1
d_gene: TRBD1
CDR3aa: CSARTGKNEQFF

v_gene: TRBV6-2/TRBV6-3
j_gene: TRBJ2-7
d_gene: -
CDR3aa: CASSSDPPYEQYF

v_gene: TRBV14
j_gene: TRBJ2-3
d_gene: -
CDR3aa: CASSPRALAPADTQYF

v_gene: TRBV27
j_gene: TRBJ1-2
d_gene: -
CDR3aa: CASSSRGPYGYTF

v_gene: TRBV5-1
j_gene: TRBJ2-5
d_gene: -
CDR3aa: CASSYSGTPQETQYF

v_gene: TRBV6-4
j_gene: TRBJ2-1
d_gene: -
CDR3aa: CASNNRVGDEQFF

v_gene: TRBV4-2
j_gene: TRBJ2-1
d_gene: TRBD2
CDR3aa: CASSPGLAGGPKDEQFF

v_gene: TRBV4-1
j_gene: TRBJ2-1
d_gene: -
CDR3aa: CASSPLEGSSYNGQFF

v_gene: TRBV7-9
j_gene: TRBJ2-1
d_gene: TRBD2
CDR3aa: CASSPTSGRPGDNEQFF

v_gene: TRBV5-1
j_gene: TRBJ2-3
d_gene: TRBD2
CDR3aa: CASSLSGASTDTQYF

v_gene: TRBV20-1
j_gene: TRBJ2-7
d_gene: TRBD1
CDR3aa: CSAWDRLPSGTSYEQYF

v_gene: TRBV20-1
j_gene: TRBJ1-5
d_gene: -
CDR3aa: CSAPRGPGGAQHF

v_gene: TRBV10-3
j_gene: TRBJ2-1
d_gene: TRBD2
CDR3aa: CAISVIGRGNEQFF

v_gene: TRBV12-3/TRBV12-4
j_gene: TRBJ2-1
d_gene: -
CDR3aa: CASSLRTTSNEQFF

v_gene: TRBV11-2
j_gene: TRBJ1-1
d_gene: TRBD1
CDR3aa: CASSLEGQTEAFF

v_gene: TRBV3-1
j_gene: TRBJ2-7
d_gene: -
CDR3aa: CASSQDYGVYEQYF

v_gene: TRBV20-1
j_gene: TRBJ2-5
d_gene: TRBD2
CDR3aa: CSAGGLAGWETQYF

v_gene: TRBV6-1
j_gene: TRBJ1-1
d_gene: -
CDR3aa: CASSEARQVNTEAFF

v_gene: TRBV4-1
j_gene: TRBJ1-2
d_gene: -
CDR3aa: CASSQEKDRRYGYTF

v_gene: TRBV29-1
j_gene: TRBJ2-1
d_gene: TRBD1
CDR3aa: CSVEGSTGTGYNEQFF

v_gene: TRBV4-1
j_gene: TRBJ1-4
d_gene: TRBD1
CDR3aa: CASSQEGQSNEKLFF

v_gene: TRBV3-1
j_gene: TRBJ2-5
d_gene: -
CDR3aa: CASSQAGVGVEAQYF

v_gene: TRBV2
j_gene: TRBJ2-5
d_gene: -
CDR3aa: CASRATRGSRETQYF

v_gene: TRBV9
j_gene: TRBJ2-1
d_gene: -
CDR3aa: CASSERTDGDLYNEQFF

v_gene: TRBV20-1
j_gene: TRBJ1-1
d_gene: -
CDR3aa: CSAPNDGENTEAFF

v_gene: TRBV20-1
j_gene: TRBJ2-2
d_gene: -
CDR3aa: CSARDILTGELFF

v_gene: TRBV20-1
j_gene: TRBJ2-7
d_gene: TRBD2
CDR3aa: CSARDPGGPYEQYF

v_gene: TRBV7-9
j_gene: TRBJ2-3
d_gene: -
CDR3aa: CASSLGGTASTDTQYF

v_gene: TRBV29-1
j_gene: TRBJ2-5
d_gene: -
CDR3aa: CSVDDSAGTQYF

v_gene: TRBV28
j_gene: TRBJ2-5
d_gene: TRBD2
CDR3aa: CASSFPTSGGQETQYF

v_gene: TRBV5-4
j_gene: TRBJ1-1
d_gene: -
CDR3aa: CASSPSFRDTEAFF

v_gene: TRBV9
j_gene: -
d_gene: TRBD1
CDR3aa: CASSVGGRQGESEQYF

v_gene: TRBV9
j_gene: TRBJ2-5
d_gene: TRBD2
CDR3aa: CASSRSLVRGGSETQYF

v_gene: TRBV9
j_gene: TRBJ2-1
d_gene: TRBD1
CDR3aa: CASSVEGGTGDEQFF

v_gene: TRBV5-5
j_gene: TRBJ2-5
d_gene: TRBD1
CDR3aa: CASSLAGTEGLETQYF

v_gene: TRBV2
j_gene: TRBJ2-5
d_gene: -
CDR3aa: CASSRDIAETQYF

v_gene: TRBV7-9
j_gene: TRBJ2-1
d_gene: TRBD1
CDR3aa: CASSLGDPGGRNEQFF

v_gene: TRBV12-3/TRBV12-4
j_gene: TRBJ1-4
d_gene: -
CDR3aa: CASTPRVATREKLFF

v_gene: TRBV5-5
j_gene: TRBJ1-2
d_gene: -
CDR3aa: CASSLGWGVSVLDYGYTF

v_gene: TRBV27
j_gene: TRBJ2-7
d_gene: -
CDR3aa: CASSMNGGCEQYF

v_gene: TRBV5-6
j_gene: -
d_gene: TRBD2
CDR3aa: CAGSLGRAPDEQYF

v_gene: TRBV10-1
j_gene: TRBJ2-1
d_gene: -
CDR3aa: CASSEGGAGNEQFF

v_gene: TRBV4-1
j_gene: TRBJ1-1
d_gene: -
CDR3aa: CASSDQGRDTEAFF

v_gene: TRBV20-1
j_gene: TRBJ2-7
d_gene: -
CDR3aa: CSVRTDTYEQYF

v_gene: TRBV6-1
j_gene: TRBJ2-3
d_gene: -
CDR3aa: CASSASGNTQYF

v_gene: TRBV20-1
j_gene: TRBJ2-1
d_gene: TRBD2
CDR3aa: CSARVFLAGGLNVQFF

v_gene: TRBV4-2
j_gene: TRBJ2-7
d_gene: TRBD1
CDR3aa: CASSPRGGGPLYEQYF

v_gene: TRBV6-5
j_gene: TRBJ1-2
d_gene: TRBD1
CDR3aa: CASSPQGGSWGYTF